This note documents a single T cell receptor (beta chain) sequence. Its antigen is not identified. This sample was included in a study of cytomegalovirus exposure and HLA in healthy donors. Study outcomes and limitations: The dataset shows that most TCR sequences were rare, while some public TCRs occurred in many donors.

Trimming pared 5 bases from V and 3 bases from J, leaving 17 bases between. The germline gives CDR1 SGHNT, CDR2 YENEEA. This CDR3 has 15 residues. Using immunoSEQ multiplex PCR, the repertoire was profiled, and TCRdb retains in-frame clones only, with some absent. The repertoire holds some 270,000 clones, with 65% to 90% as singletons. The specimen was PBMCs. This sequence was found in a woman aged 18-29 years in good health and CMV-seronegative. The V and J genes are TRBV11-3 and TRBJ2-7; a weak D match, TRBD1 (6 bases). As DNA, the CDR3 is TGTGCCAGCAGCGGGACACACTCCGGAGTCTACGAGCAGTACTTC. It yields the protein CASSGTHSGVYEQYF.